The 3 T cell receptor beta chains reported below all come from one sample, sequenced in a study of monozygotic twins with inflammatory bowel disease (dated by TCRdb to about 2019). Receptor amplification or capture employed 5' RACE. This sample was sequenced with an Illumina HiSeq 2500. Following TCRdb reprocessing, every CDR3 protein sequence forms one entry, and DNA is not provided. The sample's table covers hundreds of thousands of distinct CDR3 sequences. The top ten clonotypes cover about 2.3% of the sample. Sequencing was carried out using blood. All receptors come from a human donor with ulcerative colitis or Crohn's disease, or a healthy co-twin of an affected twin (not recorded which).

This chain joins TRBV19 and TRBJ1-1; as DNA is missing, the TRBD1 call by TCRdb cannot be tested. Germline CDR1 reads LNHDA; CDR2 reads SQIVND (reference sequence). This CDR3 region has 15 residues. The CDR3 here is CASSGRSGPGTEAFF. The full variable domain, completed using reference TRBV19 and TRBJ1-1, is DGGITQSPKYLFRKEGQNVTLSCEQNLNHDAMYWYRQDPGQGLRLIYYSQIVNDFQKGDIAEGYSVSREKKESFPLTVTSAQKNPTAFYLCASSGRSGPGTEAFFGQGTRLTVV.

V is TRBV20-1 and J is TRBJ2-1; TCRdb picks TRBD1, but there is no DNA to check that call. The germline V gene encodes CDR1 DFQATT and CDR2 SNEGSKA (reference sequence). The CDR3 runs to 14 residues. The CDR3 spells CSARLWGGRDEQFF.

This rearrangement joins TRBV20-1 to TRBJ1-2; TCRdb gives TRBD1 as the D gene, but with no DNA this cannot be confirmed. Germline V gene lookup returns CDR1 DFQATT and CDR2 SNEGSKA (reference sequence). This CDR3 is built from 12 residues. CDR3 in amino acids: CSVEQGARGYTF.